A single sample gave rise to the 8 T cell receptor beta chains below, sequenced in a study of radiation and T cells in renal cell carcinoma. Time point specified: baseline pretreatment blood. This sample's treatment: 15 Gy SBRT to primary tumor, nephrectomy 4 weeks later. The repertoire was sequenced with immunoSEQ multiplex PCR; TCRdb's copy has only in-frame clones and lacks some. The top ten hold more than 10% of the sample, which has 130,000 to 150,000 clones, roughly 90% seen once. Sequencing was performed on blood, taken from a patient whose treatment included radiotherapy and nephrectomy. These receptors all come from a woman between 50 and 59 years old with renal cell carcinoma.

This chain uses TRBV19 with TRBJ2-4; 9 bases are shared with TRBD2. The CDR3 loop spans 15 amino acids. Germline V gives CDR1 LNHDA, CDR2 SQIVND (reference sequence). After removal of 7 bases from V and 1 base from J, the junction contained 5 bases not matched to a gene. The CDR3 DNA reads TGTGCCAGTATGGGGCTAGCGGGGGCCAAAAACATTCAGTACTTC. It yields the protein CASMGLAGAKNIQYF.

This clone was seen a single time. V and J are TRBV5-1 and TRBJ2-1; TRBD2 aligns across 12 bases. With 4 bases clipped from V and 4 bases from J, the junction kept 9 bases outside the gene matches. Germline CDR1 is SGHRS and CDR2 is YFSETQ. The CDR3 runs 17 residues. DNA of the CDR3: TGCGCCAGCAGCAGACCTAGCGGGGGGGCCTTATACAATGAGCAGTTCTTC. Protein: CASSRPSGGALYNEQFF.

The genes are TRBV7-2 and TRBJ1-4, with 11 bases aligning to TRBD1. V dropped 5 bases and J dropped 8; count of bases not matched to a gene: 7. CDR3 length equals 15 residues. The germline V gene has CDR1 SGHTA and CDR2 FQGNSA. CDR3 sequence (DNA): TGTGCCAGCAGCCTATGGGGGACAGGGGGAGAAAAACTGTTTTTT. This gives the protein CASSLWGTGGEKLFF. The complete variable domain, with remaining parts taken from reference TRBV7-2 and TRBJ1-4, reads GAGVSQSPSNKVTEKGKDVELRCDPISGHTALYWYRQSLGQGLEFLIYFQGNSAPDKSGLPSDRFSAERTGGSVSTLTIQRTQQEDSAVYLCASSLWGTGGEKLFFGSGTQLSVL.

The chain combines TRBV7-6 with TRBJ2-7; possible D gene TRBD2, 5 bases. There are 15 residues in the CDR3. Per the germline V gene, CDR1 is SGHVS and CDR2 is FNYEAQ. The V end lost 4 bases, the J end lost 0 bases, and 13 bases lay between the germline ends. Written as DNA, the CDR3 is TGTGCCAGCAGCTCACACCCCGGGATCTCCTACGAGCAGTACTTC. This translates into CASSSHPGISYEQYF.

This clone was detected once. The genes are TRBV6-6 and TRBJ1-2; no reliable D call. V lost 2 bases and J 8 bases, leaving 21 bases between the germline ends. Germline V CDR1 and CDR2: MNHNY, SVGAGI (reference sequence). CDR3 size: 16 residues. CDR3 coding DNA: TGTGCCAGCAGTTACGGGGTTTCTTACGAGGGATCGGGCTACACCTTC. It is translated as CASSYGVSYEGSGYTF.

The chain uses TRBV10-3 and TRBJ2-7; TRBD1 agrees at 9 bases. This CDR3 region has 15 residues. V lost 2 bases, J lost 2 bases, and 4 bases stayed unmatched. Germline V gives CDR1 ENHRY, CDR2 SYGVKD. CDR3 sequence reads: CAISERTGDPYEQYF. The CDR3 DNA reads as TGTGCCATCAGTGAGAGGACAGGGGATCCCTACGAGCAGTACTTC.

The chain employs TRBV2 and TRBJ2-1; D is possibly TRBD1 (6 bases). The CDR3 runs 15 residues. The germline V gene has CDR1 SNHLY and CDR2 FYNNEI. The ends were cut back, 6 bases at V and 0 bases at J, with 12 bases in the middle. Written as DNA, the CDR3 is TGTGCCAGCAGCCCCCGACAGGACTCCTACAATGAGCAGTTCTTC. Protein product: CASSPRQDSYNEQFF.

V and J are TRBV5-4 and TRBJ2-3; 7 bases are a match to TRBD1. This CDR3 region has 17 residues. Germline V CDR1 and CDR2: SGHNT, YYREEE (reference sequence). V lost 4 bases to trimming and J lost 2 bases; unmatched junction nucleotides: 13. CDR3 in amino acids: CASSQIGQEISTDTQYF. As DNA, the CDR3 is TGTGCCAGCAGCCAGATAGGACAGGAGATTTCCACAGATACGCAGTATTTT.